This T cell receptor beta chain was identified in a study of blood T cell repertoires in COVID-19. Study at large: The origin of the acute and convalescent COVID-19 samples was the United States, Italy and Spain.

Sequenced by immunoSEQ multiplex PCR; TCRdb stores in-frame clones only, minus some. This table has about 200,000 clones, 83% appearing once. Material for sequencing was peripheral blood. The sequence was collected from a woman between 40 and 50 years old with active or convalescent COVID-19.

The CDR3 bases are TGTGCCAGCAGCCAAGACGCATGGCAGGGAGGGTACGAGCAGTACTTC. Translating it yields CASSQDAWQGGYEQYF. The chain employs TRBV4-2 and TRBJ2-7; TRBD2 agrees at 7 bases. V shed 0 bases and J 4 bases; nucleotides not matched to a gene: 9. The CDR3 runs 16 residues. Germline assignment: CDR1 LGHNA and CDR2 YNFKEQ.